The source of this TCR beta chain is a study of cytomegalovirus exposure and HLA in healthy donors. In the case of this clone: The sample has other DNA sequences that encode this CDR3 too.

Researchers ran the PCR with 60 Vbeta and 13 Jbeta primers. Here immunoSEQ multiplex PCR was the method, and the copy in TCRdb shows in-frame clones only, minus some. The repertoire holds around 170,000 clones, with approximately 80% as singletons. This TCR derives from a woman in her thirties or forties in good health and CMV-seropositive. Sequenced material: PBMCs.

The CDR3 bases are TGTGCCAGCAGCTTAGCCCCGGGACAGGGCTACGAGCAGTACTTC. Translating gives CASSLAPGQGYEQYF. The chain uses TRBV7-2 and TRBJ2-7; 9 positions agree with TRBD1. V lost 0 bases to trimming and J lost 3 bases; unmatched junction nucleotides: 3. CDR3 size: 15 residues. CDR1 SGHTA and CDR2 FQGNSA come from the germline V gene.